What follows describes a single TCR beta chain. Its specificity is unknown. The record originates from a study of OX40 agonist ivuxolimab in advanced cancers. In the study overall: Patients received intravenous ivuxolimab every 2 weeks at 0.01 to 10 mg/kg.

The J segment lost 4 bases and the V segment lost 5 bases, leaving 4 bases of the junction unmatched. The CDR3 contains 13 residues. From germline, CDR1 is SEHNR and CDR2 FQNEAQ (reference sequence). Sequenced by immunoSEQ multiplex PCR; TCRdb stores in-frame clones only, minus some. The data hold some 50,000 clones, with 81% observed a single time. With autoimmune disease history or systemic immunosuppression, patients were excluded. Points from the study as a whole: The investigators did not determine what antigen specificity the expanded peripheral T cells had.

This chain connects TRBV7-9 to TRBJ1-2; 7 positions match TRBD1. The material sequenced was CD4+ or CD8+ T cells sorted from blood, taken in a trial of the OX40 agonist ivuxolimab. The source of this sequence is an adult with an advanced solid tumor such as melanoma, head and neck, liver or kidney cancer. The CDR3 spells CASSTGVVYGYTF. As DNA, the CDR3 is TGTGCCAGCAGCACAGGGGTTGTCTATGGCTACACCTTC.